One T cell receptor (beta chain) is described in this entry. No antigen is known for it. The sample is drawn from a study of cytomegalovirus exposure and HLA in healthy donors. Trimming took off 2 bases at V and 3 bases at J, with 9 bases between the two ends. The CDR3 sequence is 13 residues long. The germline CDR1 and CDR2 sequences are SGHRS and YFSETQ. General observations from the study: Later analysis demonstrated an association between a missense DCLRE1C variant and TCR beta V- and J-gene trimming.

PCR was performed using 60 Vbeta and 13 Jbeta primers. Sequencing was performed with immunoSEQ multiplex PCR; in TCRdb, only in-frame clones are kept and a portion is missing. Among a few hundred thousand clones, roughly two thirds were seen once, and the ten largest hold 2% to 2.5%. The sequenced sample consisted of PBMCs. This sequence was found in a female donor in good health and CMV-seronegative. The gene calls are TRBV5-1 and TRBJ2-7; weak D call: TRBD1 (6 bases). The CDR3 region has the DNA TGCGCCAGCAGCTTTACAGGGTACTACGAGCAGTACTTC. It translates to CASSFTGYYEQYF.